These 24 T cell receptor beta chains were sequenced from one sample in a study of blood T cell repertoires in COVID-19. The method was immunoSEQ multiplex PCR; TCRdb's version includes in-frame clones alone and lacks a portion of them. The profile shows around 230,000 clones, 75% to 85% of them singletons. The sample was peripheral blood. These receptors were obtained from a woman aged 55-69 years with active or convalescent COVID-19.

This clone occurred once. V is TRBV7-2 and J is TRBJ2-7, with D possibly TRBD2 on 5 matching bases. CDR1 is SGHTA and CDR2 is FQGNSA in the germline V gene. Trimming pared 1 base from V and 9 bases from J, leaving 19 bases between. The CDR3 runs 15 residues. CDR3 sequence: CASSLVKDSTLGQYF. The CDR3 DNA reads TGTGCCAGCAGCTTAGTGAAGGACTCCACTCTGGGGCAGTACTTC.

This chain joins TRBV7-2 and TRBJ1-1, with 9 bases aligning to TRBD1. After removal of 5 bases from V and 6 bases from J, the junction contained 10 bases not matched to a gene. The CDR3 runs 15 residues. Germline V gene lookup returns CDR1 SGHTA and CDR2 FQGNSA. The CDR3 spells CASSITGTGISEAFF. CDR3 nucleotide sequence: TGTGCCAGCAGCATAACCGGGACAGGGATTTCTGAAGCTTTCTTT.

The V call is TRBV19, the J call TRBJ1-5, with D unclear. This CDR3 is built from 12 residues. The V gene lost 5 bases and the J gene lost 9 bases, with 11 bases spanning the gap. Germline CDR1 LNHDA, CDR2 SQIVND (reference sequence). The CDR3 is CASSPRLGPQHF. The CDR3 nucleotides read TGTGCCAGTAGTCCGCGGTTGGGGCCCCAGCATTTT.

The J gene is TRBJ1-2, the V gene TRBV5-6; a possible D gene is TRBD1 (6 bases). Germline assignment: CDR1 SGHDT and CDR2 YYEEEE. The CDR3 covers 14 residues. V lost 2 bases and J 8 bases, leaving 16 bases between the germline ends. CDR3 amino acids: CASSFNRGAGGYTF. Here the CDR3 DNA reads TGTGCCAGCAGCTTTAACCGGGGGGCTGGAGGCTACACCTTC.

The chain is built from TRBV3-1 (or the pseudogene TRBV3-2) and TRBJ2-2, with TRBD1 identical over 11 bases. From germline, CDR1 is LGHDT and CDR2 YNNKEL (reference sequence). The V gene end was trimmed by 8 bases and the J gene end by 7 bases; junction bases not matched to a gene: 6. CDR3 length: 14 residues. The CDR3 nucleotides are TGTGCCAGCCGCGGACAGGGGGCGATCGGGGAGCTGTTTTTT. Protein product: CASRGQGAIGELFF.

The chain recombines TRBV28 with TRBJ1-5; D possibly corresponds to TRBD1 (6 bases). This CDR3 contains 15 residues. With 5 bases removed from V and 3 bases from J, the gap between germline ends came to 14 bases. Per the germline V gene, CDR1 is MDHEN and CDR2 is SYDVKM. The CDR3 region has the DNA TGTGCCAGCAGTCCCGCTCAGGGGTCCAATCAGCCCCAGCATTTT. It translates to CASSPAQGSNQPQHF.

The chain has TRBV14 and TRBJ1-2; tentatively, D is TRBD1 (5 bases). This CDR3 is built from 14 residues. The V gene lost 4 bases and the J gene lost 4 bases, with 13 bases spanning the gap. From germline, CDR1 is SGHDN and CDR2 FVKESK. The CDR3 reads CASSPPAGGYGYTF. CDR3 nucleotide sequence: TGTGCCAGCAGCCCACCGGCCGGGGGCTATGGCTACACCTTC. Filled out from reference TRBV14 and TRBJ1-2, the complete variable domain reads EAGVTQFPSHSVIEKGQTVTLRCDPISGHDNLYWYRRVMGKEIKFLLHFVKESKQDESGMPNNRFLAERTGGTYSTLKVQPAELEDSGVYFCASSPPAGGYGYTFGSGTRLTVV.

This chain links TRBV3-1 (or the pseudogene TRBV3-2) with TRBJ2-1, with D perhaps matching TRBD2 (5 bases). The CDR3 contains 16 residues. V shed 3 bases and J shed 0 bases, with 12 bases lying between them. Germline loops: CDR1 LGHDT, CDR2 YNNKEL (reference sequence). The DNA for the CDR3 is TGTGCCAGCAGCCAGGGTTTGGGGAGCTCCTACAATGAGCAGTTCTTC. It specifies CASSQGLGSSYNEQFF.

The chain uses TRBV24-1 and TRBJ1-5; 7 positions match TRBD1. CDR3 length equals 16 residues. The V segment lost 5 bases and the J segment 0 bases; nucleotides outside the gene matches: 6. Germline V gene sequence: CDR1 KGHDR, CDR2 SFDVKD. Written as DNA, the CDR3 is TGTGCCACCAGTGGCCAGACAGGGTATAGCAATCAGCCCCAGCATTTT. It yields the protein CATSGQTGYSNQPQHF.

The genes are TRBV3-1 (or the pseudogene TRBV3-2) and TRBJ2-3; 11 bases agree with TRBD2. Germline loops: CDR1 LGHDT, CDR2 YNNKEL (reference sequence). The CDR3 covers 16 residues. J was trimmed by 6 bases and V by 1 base; bases with no gene match: 6. CDR3 coding DNA: TGTGCCAGCAGCCAAGCTCCGACTAGCGGGGTTGATACGCAGTATTTT. It specifies CASSQAPTSGVDTQYF.

The chain is built from TRBV7-8 and TRBJ1-2; D not resolved. The CDR3 has 14 residues. Trimming removed 3 bases from V and 8 bases from J, with 16 bases in between. CDR1 is SGHVS, CDR2 FQNEAQ, per germline. For the CDR3, the DNA is TGTGCCAGCAGCTTCTACACTAAGACGGCGGGCTACACCTTC. Translated: CASSFYTKTAGYTF.

CDR3 sequence reads: CASKPLTSSNSYNEQFF. The CDR3 DNA sequence: TGTGCCAGTAAACCCCTGACTAGCTCGAACTCCTACAATGAGCAGTTCTTC. The gene calls are TRBV19 and TRBJ2-1; 7 positions match TRBD2. CDR3 size: 17 residues. The trim removed 7 bases at V and 0 bases at J, leaving 12 bases unmatched. CDR1 is LNHDA and CDR2 is SQIVND in the germline V gene (reference sequence). Supplemented by reference TRBV19 and TRBJ2-1, the full variable domain reads DGGITQSPKYLFRKEGQNVTLSCEQNLNHDAMYWYRQDPGQGLRLIYYSQIVNDFQKGDIAEGYSVSREKKESFPLTVTSAQKNPTAFYLCASKPLTSSNSYNEQFFGPGTRLTVL.

This chain uses TRBV25-1 with TRBJ1-6; the D gene is possibly TRBD1 (5 bases). Germline CDR1 is MGHDK and CDR2 is SYGVNS. There are 15 residues in the CDR3. Trimming shortened V by 11 bases and J by 0 bases, and 14 bases separated the two germline ends. The CDR3 nucleotides are TGTGCCGGGGCCTTCACCCGCTCCTATAATTCACCCCTCCACTTT. This translates into CAGAFTRSYNSPLHF.

V usage is TRBV11-2 and J usage is TRBJ1-1; maybe TRBD1 (6 bases). Trimming stripped 5 bases from V and 5 bases from J, with 12 bases between. CDR1 SGHAT and CDR2 FQNNGV come from the germline V gene. The CDR3 spans 13 residues. The CDR3: CASSPSTGTEAFF. In DNA form, the CDR3 reads TGTGCCAGCAGCCCTTCGACAGGTACTGAAGCTTTCTTT.

This clone was seen a handful of times. This chain uses TRBV7-9 with TRBJ1-1; the D gene is possibly TRBD1 (6 bases). CDR3 length: 13 residues. The V end was cut by 4 bases, the J end by 6 bases, with 12 bases between. Germline V CDR1 and CDR2: SEHNR, FQNEAQ (reference sequence). The CDR3 loop reads CASSSQQGSEAFF. The CDR3 nucleotides are TGTGCCAGCAGCTCACAACAGGGTTCTGAAGCTTTCTTT.

This clone was seen only a few times. The gene calls are TRBV7-9 and TRBJ1-2; D is possibly TRBD1 (6 bases). Germline V gives CDR1 SEHNR, CDR2 FQNEAQ (reference sequence). Between the trimmed V and J ends, which lost 5 bases and 8 bases, there was a span of 12 bases. The CDR3 consists of 12 residues. The CDR3 DNA is TGTGCCAGCAGCCAACAGGGTATGGGCTACACCTTC. It translates to CASSQQGMGYTF.

J is TRBJ2-1 and V is TRBV19; TRBD1 matches 7 bases. Trimming cost V 3 bases and J 4 bases; bases outside gene matches: 6. The CDR3 is 15 amino acids. Germline values: CDR1 LNHDA, CDR2 SQIVND (reference sequence). The CDR3 reads CASSMAGGIYNEQFF. For the CDR3, the DNA is TGTGCCAGTAGTATGGCAGGGGGTATATACAATGAGCAGTTCTTC.

The chain is built from TRBV19 and TRBJ2-2; 8 bases are a match to TRBD1. Germline lookup yields CDR1 LNHDA and CDR2 SQIVND (reference sequence). The CDR3 has 15 amino acids. V trimming: 8 bases; J trimming: 4 bases; junction bases outside the gene matches: 9. The CDR3 bases are TGTGCCAGTGGGATGCAGGGGGCACCCACCGGGGAGCTGTTTTTT. Its translation is CASGMQGAPTGELFF. Based on the CDR3 plus reference TRBV19 and TRBJ2-2, the full variable domain is DGGITQSPKYLFRKEGQNVTLSCEQNLNHDAMYWYRQDPGQGLRLIYYSQIVNDFQKGDIAEGYSVSREKKESFPLTVTSAQKNPTAFYLCASGMQGAPTGELFFGEGSRLTVL.

The rearrangement links TRBV27 to TRBJ1-5, with D possibly being TRBD1 (5 bases). Trimming pared 3 bases from V and 7 bases from J, leaving 13 bases between. The CDR3 is made up of 14 amino acids. Germline V gene lookup returns CDR1 MNHEY and CDR2 SMNVEV (reference sequence). The CDR3: CASSFGGSGQPQHF. In nucleotides, the CDR3 is TGTGCCAGCAGTTTTGGGGGGTCGGGGCAGCCCCAGCATTTT.

The chain couples TRBV19 to TRBJ1-1, with a tentative D call TRBD1 (6 bases). Trimming stripped 2 bases from V and 0 bases from J, with 10 bases between. The CDR3 loop spans 15 amino acids. The germline V gene encodes CDR1 LNHDA and CDR2 SQIVND (reference sequence). Here the CDR3 reads CASSIQGTMNTEAFF. Here the CDR3 DNA reads TGTGCCAGTAGTATACAGGGGACGATGAACACTGAAGCTTTCTTT.

This clone was detected only a few times. The chain uses TRBV9 and TRBJ2-1; TRBD1 matches 8 bases. V gave up 4 bases and J gave up 2 bases; unmatched junction bases: 5. CDR1 and CDR2 (germline): SGDLS, YYNGEE. The CDR3 length is 15 residues. CDR3 amino acids: CASSPQGAPYNEQFF. CDR3 in DNA: TGTGCCAGCAGCCCCCAGGGGGCGCCCTACAATGAGCAGTTCTTC. The whole variable domain, filled in from reference TRBV9 and TRBJ2-1, reads DSGVTQTPKHLITATGQRVTLRCSPRSGDLSVYWYQQSLDQGLQFLIQYYNGEERAKGNILERFSAQQFPDLHSELNLSSLELGDSALYFCASSPQGAPYNEQFFGPGTRLTVL.

This rearrangement joins TRBV9 to TRBJ2-1; 10 bases agree with TRBD2. Germline loops: CDR1 SGDLS, CDR2 YYNGEE. V lost 3 bases, J lost 5 bases, and 8 bases stayed unmatched. The CDR3 extends over 16 amino acids. The CDR3 coding sequence is TGTGCCAGCAGCGGGGCGGTAGCGGGGGGCCACAATGAGCAGTTCTTC. The encoded protein is CASSGAVAGGHNEQFF.

J is TRBJ1-3 and V is TRBV6-5; D ambiguous. Trimming shortened V by 5 bases and J by 2 bases, and 13 bases separated the two germline ends. The CDR3 loop spans 15 amino acids. Germline loops: CDR1 MNHEY, CDR2 SVGAGI. CDR3 in amino acids: CASSLAAQPGNTIYF. CDR3 DNA sequence: TGTGCCAGCAGTCTCGCCGCGCAACCTGGAAACACCATATATTTT.

On this clone itself: In the same sample, other DNA sequences code for this CDR3. The V and J genes are TRBV3-1 (or the pseudogene TRBV3-2) and TRBJ2-3; no reliable D call. This CDR3 region has 12 residues. Trimming took off 1 base at V and 4 bases at J, with 3 bases between the two ends. The V gene's germline CDR1 is LGHDT and CDR2 YNNKEL (reference sequence). The CDR3 bases are TGTGCCAGCAGCCAAGTAGCAGATACGCAGTATTTT. Translated: CASSQVADTQYF.